The rows below give T cell receptor beta chains drawn from one sample of a study of human T cells and chemical hapten exposure. A single record per CDR3 protein comes from TCRdb applying MiXCR to the RACE reads. This repertoire shows under 45,000 distinct CDR3 sequences, less than 5.5% found once; its top ten account for 10% to 15%. The sample taken for sequencing was whole blood. Receptors were obtained from a human donor in good health. Some clones in this sample may be carry-over from other donors' samples. CDR3s leave out the opening cysteine and the closing phenylalanine or tryptophan.

>TRBV10-3
AISEGRGRPAKNIQY
>TRBV4-1
ASSQFGLASGNEQF
>TRBV15
ATSSYGLSGANVLT
>TRBV6-5
ASSHRDRGFDYGYT
>TRBV2
ASTFGQANSPLH
>TRBV30
AWSRTITTDTQY
>TRBV20-1
SARDYGMNTEAF
>TRBV6-5
ASKGGGTYEQY
>TRBV15
ATSRGQGKETQY
>TRBV27
ARDRGWLRPQH
>TRBV7-9
ASSSPPGQGLALSEKLF
>TRBV7-8
ASSLVRGAQGYT
>TRBV7-2
ASSSTGGPGTQY
>TRBV7-2
ASSLVAGGFGYT
>TRBV10-3
AISEALRGAF
>TRBV20-1
SASQLAGGPYEQY
>TRBV6-6
ASTSSGGGTGNSGYT
>TRBV5-6
ASSSPLDRGTTEAF
>TRBV7-9
ASSLVSGSSYYEQY
>TRBV2
ASTWTGRYEQY
>TRBV7-9
ASSLESAQATAYGYT
>TRBV7-8
ASSSGPSTDTQY
>TRBV2
ASHRTSYNEQF
>TRBV2
ATATEPNTEAF
>TRBV2
ASIRSGGFTEAF
>TRBV20-1
SAAGMAMGSNQPQH
>TRBV12-3/TRBV12-4
ASSLAGVAGELF
>TRBV7-9
ASSFQSGRGDAF
>TRBV7-2
ASSLTLSGRGDTQY
>TRBV30
AWARTDGNTIY
>TRBV28
ASKRLAGTVWEQY
>TRBV5-1
ASSQGEPRTDTQY
>TRBV28
ASSSQGVGGHGYT
>TRBV11-1
ASSLEASGANVLT
>TRBV20-1
SARDGAGHTDTQY
>TRBV20-1
SAGDAGEAF
>TRBV7-9
ASSSAKYRDRRDTDTQY
>TRBV10-3
AISDWGLEAHYGTDTQY
>TRBV12-3/TRBV12-4
ASSLDASNPQKLF
>TRBV20-1
SARDPSKATNTEAF
>TRBV7-6
ASSSDDRVVDTGELF
>TRBV7-2
ASSYRTGLNTEAF
>TRBV21-1
ASLHPWTGTDTQY
>TRBV4-3
ASSRNARTSAQSTDTQY
>TRBV3-1
ASSHKYNEQF
>TRBV28
ASSSTVLASPLH
>TRBV18
ASTKQRGTTRDNEQF
>TRBV12-3/TRBV12-4
ASSLIGTLYEQY
>TRBV28
ASSCGGEQY
>TRBV30
AWNWGGTEAF
>TRBV6-5
ASSYDTPNTGELF
>TRBV5-1
ASSLVPFGVNTEAF
>TRBV20-1
SARDTTGTLQL
>TRBV20-1
SARDPAKNIQY
>TRBV28
ASSLVGGQGGSPLH